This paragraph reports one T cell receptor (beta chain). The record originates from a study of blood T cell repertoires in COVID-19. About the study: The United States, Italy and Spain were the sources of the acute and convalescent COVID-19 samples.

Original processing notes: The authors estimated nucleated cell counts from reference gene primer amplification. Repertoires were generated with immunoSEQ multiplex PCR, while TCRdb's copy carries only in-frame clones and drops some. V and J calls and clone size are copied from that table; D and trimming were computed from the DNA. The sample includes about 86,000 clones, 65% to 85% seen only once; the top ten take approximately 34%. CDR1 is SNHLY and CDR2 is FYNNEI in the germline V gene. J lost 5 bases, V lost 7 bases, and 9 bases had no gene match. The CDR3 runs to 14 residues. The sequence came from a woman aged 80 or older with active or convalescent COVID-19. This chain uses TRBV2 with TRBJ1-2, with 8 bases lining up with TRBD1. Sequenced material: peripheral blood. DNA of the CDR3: TGTGCCAGCAACTCAGACAGGGGATCGTATGGCTACACCTTC. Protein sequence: CASNSDRGSYGYTF.